What follows describes a single T cell receptor (beta chain). Antigen unknown. Some clones are missing from TCRdb's copy, which holds only in-frame ones; the method was immunoSEQ multiplex PCR. Among 55,000 to 80,000 clones listed, around 86% were seen once. Per germline, CDR1 GTSNPN and CDR2 SVGIG (reference sequence). V dropped 2 bases and J dropped 6 bases, with 10 bases sitting between them. This CDR3 region has 12 residues. This specimen comes from a study of OX40 agonist ivuxolimab in advanced cancers. Study-level background: Mean age approximately 55 years, range about 23 to 85; 82.7% male. Allowance was made for prior anti-PD-1, anti-PD-L1 or anti-CTLA-4 therapy, and roughly 40% had some.

General study results and limits: Those patients achieving a partial response at 0.1-3.0 mg/kg showed among the lowest clonal expansion. Blood T cells, both CD4+ and CD8+, expanded clonally by week 6 at 0.1 to 3.0 mg/kg.

The receptor was derived from an adult with an advanced solid tumor such as melanoma, head and neck, liver or kidney cancer. The sequencing here drew on CD4+ or CD8+ T cells sorted from blood, taken in a trial of the OX40 agonist ivuxolimab. The chain links TRBV30 to TRBJ2-5; TRBD2 might be the D (6 bases). As DNA, the CDR3 is TGTGCCTGGAGTTTGGAGGGAAAGACCCAGTACTTC. Translated: CAWSLEGKTQYF.